This TCR beta chain was captured by sequencing in a study of multiple sclerosis patients with progressive multifocal leukoencephalopathy. Produced via immunoSEQ multiplex PCR; TCRdb's table is partial and in-frame only. Of approximately 30,000 clones listed, around 87% are singletons. Time point reported: about a year of natalizumab therapy. Samples T1 and T2 were drawn at 6 and 12 months of therapy, respectively. Germline values: CDR1 MDHEN, CDR2 SYDVKM. The CDR3 covers 17 residues. Trimming pared 5 bases from V and 1 base from J, leaving 18 bases between. The chain couples TRBV28 to TRBJ1-3; TRBD1 is a possible D gene (5 bases). Specimen: PBMCs, collected from a patient treated with natalizumab. The clonotype originates from a human donor with multiple sclerosis. The CDR3 DNA follows: TGTGCCAGCAGTAAACGACAACAGGTTTCTTCTGGAAACACCATATATTTT. Its protein product is CASSKRQQVSSGNTIYF. The full variable domain, completed using reference TRBV28 and TRBJ1-3, is DVKVTQSSRYLVKRTGEKVFLECVQDMDHENMFWYRQDPGLGLRLIYFSYDVKMKEKGDIPEGYSVSREKKERFSLILESASTNQTSMYLCASSKRQQVSSGNTIYFGEGSWLTVV.